A selection of T cell receptor beta chains follows, all from one sample in a study of blood T cell repertoires in COVID-19. TCRdb's copy holds only in-frame clones and misses some; the assay was immunoSEQ multiplex PCR. The sample includes about 150,000 clones, over 75% of them seen just once. The sequenced material came from peripheral blood. Source of these receptors: a human donor in a cohort sampled during active COVID-19. Each CDR3 is given with its conserved first and last residue. The order of the fields is V gene, J gene, clone size, D gene, CDR3 protein, CDR3 DNA. D genes are given only for firm matches. Size values are once, few and many counts, or a class for expanded clones, and some rows have none.

>TRBV11-3|TRBJ2-1|once|TRBD1
CASSLQGAWNEQFF
TGTGCCAGCAGCTTACAGGGGGCTTGGAATGAGCAGTTCTTC
>TRBV6-5|TRBJ1-4|once|TRBD1
CASSSTGAQVEKLFF
TGTGCCAGCAGTTCGACAGGGGCGCAGGTAGAAAAACTGTTTTTT
>TRBV10-2|TRBJ1-1|-|TRBD1
CASRKGRTGSDTEAFF
TGCGCCAGCAGAAAGGGGCGGACAGGTAGCGACACTGAAGCTTTCTTT
>TRBV19|TRBJ1-6|few|-
CASSIGRDSPLHF
TGTGCCAGTAGTATAGGTAGAGATTCACCCCTCCACTTT
>TRBV2|TRBJ1-6|-|TRBD1
CAGTVSYNSPLHF
TGTGCCGGGACAGTCTCCTATAATTCACCCCTCCACTTT
>TRBV30|TRBJ1-1|-|-
CAWSVKASEAFF
TGTGCCTGGAGTGTAAAAGCTTCTGAAGCTTTCTTT
>TRBV9|TRBJ2-1|-|TRBD1
CASSGFRDRAPDEQFF
TGTGCCAGCAGCGGTTTCCGGGACAGAGCACCAGATGAGCAGTTCTTC
>TRBV19|TRBJ2-7|-|-
CASSLGSGANSYEQYF
TGTGCCAGTAGTCTTGGGTCAGGGGCGAACTCCTACGAGCAGTACTTC
>TRBV5-5|TRBJ1-1|few|TRBD1
CASSLGDRGRRRNTEAFF
TGTGCCAGCAGCTTGGGGGACAGGGGAAGACGACGGAACACTGAAGCTTTCTTT
>TRBV10-3|TRBJ1-2|-|-
CAISESELDGYTF
TGTGCCATCAGTGAGTCTGAACTGGATGGCTACACCTTC
>TRBV19|TRBJ2-1|-|-
CASSPRGSLDEQFF
TGTGCCAGTAGTCCCCGGGGGTCCCTCGATGAGCAGTTCTTC
>TRBV7-2|TRBJ1-6|-|TRBD1
CASSLRQGNNSPLHF
TGTGCCAGCAGCTTAAGACAGGGAAATAATTCACCCCTCCACTTT
>TRBV7-2|TRBJ2-5|-|TRBD2
CASSPGLAQETQYF
TGTGCCAGCAGCCCCGGACTAGCCCAAGAGACCCAGTACTTC
>TRBV6-5|TRBJ2-1|-|TRBD1
CASKGQVTSYNEQFF
TGTGCCAGCAAGGGACAGGTTACCTCCTACAATGAGCAGTTCTTC
>TRBV7-2|TRBJ1-3|-|-
CASSLASLSGNTIYF
TGTGCCAGCAGCTTAGCGAGCTTATCGGGAAACACCATATATTTT
>TRBV7-2|TRBJ2-1|-|-
CASSPRTPRSNNEQFF
TGTGCCAGCAGCCCGAGGACTCCGCGAAGTAACAATGAGCAGTTCTTC
>TRBV19|TRBJ1-4|-|TRBD1
CASNRGGAGSNEKLFF
TGTGCCAGTAATCGAGGGGGCGCGGGATCTAATGAAAAACTGTTTTTT
>TRBV5-1|TRBJ2-7|-|-
CASSLDRGWDEQYF
TGCGCCAGCAGCTTGGATCGGGGATGGGACGAGCAGTACTTC
>TRBV6-5|TRBJ2-2|-|-
CASRRTPNTGELFF
TGTGCCAGCAGAAGAACACCGAACACCGGGGAGCTGTTTTTT
>TRBV5-8|TRBJ2-6|-|-
CASSFIGGRSGANVLTF
TGTGCCAGCAGCTTTATTGGCGGGCGCTCTGGGGCCAACGTCCTGACTTTC
>TRBV9|TRBJ1-2|-|TRBD1
CASSEQGAQAYGYTF
TGTGCCAGCAGCGAACAGGGGGCGCAAGCATATGGCTACACCTTC
>TRBV5-5|TRBJ1-5|-|TRBD1
CASSLEGQGAQPQHF
TGTGCCAGCAGCTTGGAGGGACAGGGAGCTCAGCCCCAGCATTTT
>TRBV12-1|TRBJ2-1|-|-
CASSPDRVGGNEQFF
TGTGCCAGCAGCCCCGATCGTGTAGGCGGGAATGAGCAGTTCTTC
>TRBV5-1|TRBJ2-5|-|TRBD2
CASSFGLAGAQETQYF
TGCGCCAGCAGCTTTGGACTAGCGGGGGCCCAAGAGACCCAGTACTTC
>TRBV5-1|TRBJ1-2|-|TRBD1
CASSTVDRDGYTF
TGCGCCAGCAGTACTGTCGACAGGGATGGCTACACCTTC
>TRBV6-5|TRBJ2-1|-|TRBD2
CASTRTSGKYNEQFF
TGTGCCAGCACCCGGACTAGCGGGAAATACAATGAGCAGTTCTTC
>TRBV19|TRBJ1-1|-|TRBD1
CATRDSLNTEAFF
TGTGCCACCCGGGACAGCCTGAACACTGAAGCTTTCTTT
>TRBV5-4|TRBJ2-1|-|TRBD2
CASSPPGLAGDGEQFF
TGTGCCAGCAGCCCTCCGGGACTAGCGGGGGACGGTGAGCAGTTCTTC
>TRBV19|TRBJ1-2|-|TRBD1
CASSGPGQGDYGYTF
TGTGCCAGTAGCGGCCCCGGACAGGGAGACTATGGCTACACCTTC
>TRBV5-1|TRBJ1-1|-|TRBD1
CASSPGAGGTEAFF
TGCGCCAGCAGCCCTGGAGCAGGGGGGACTGAAGCTTTCTTT
>TRBV19|TRBJ1-1|-|-
CASRVDSMNTEAFF
TGTGCCAGTAGGGTGGACAGCATGAACACTGAAGCTTTCTTT
>TRBV5-6|TRBJ2-1|-|-
CASSLVDEQFF
TGTGCCAGCAGCTTGGTCGATGAGCAGTTCTTC
>TRBV7-3|TRBJ2-6|few|-
CASSFGGISSGANVLTF
TGTGCCAGCAGCTTTGGAGGCATTAGCTCTGGGGCCAACGTCCTGACTTTC
>TRBV5-5|TRBJ2-6|-|-
CASSLGKGGGSGANVLTF
TGTGCCAGCAGCTTGGGTAAGGGAGGGGGCTCTGGGGCCAACGTCCTGACTTTC
>TRBV5-6|TRBJ1-5|-|-
CASSSRTGQRRGPQHF
TGTGCCAGCAGCTCACGAACTGGACAGCGCAGAGGGCCCCAGCATTTT
>TRBV5-1|TRBJ2-5|-|-
CASSLGAETQYF
TGCGCCAGCAGCTTGGGGGCAGAGACCCAGTACTTC
>TRBV9|TRBJ2-1|-|TRBD2
CASSGVSGRAGEQFF
TGTGCCAGCAGCGGCGTTAGCGGGAGGGCGGGGGAGCAGTTCTTC
>TRBV5-6|TRBJ1-2|-|-
CASSLTGTNYGYTF
TGTGCCAGCAGCTTGACCGGGACTAACTATGGCTACACCTTC
>TRBV7-2|TRBJ1-6|-|TRBD1
CASSATRGTGGSPLHF
TGTGCCAGCAGCGCTACGCGAGGGACAGGGGGTTCACCCCTCCACTTT
>TRBV19|TRBJ1-2|-|TRBD1
CASREGAYDGYTF
TGTGCCAGTAGGGAGGGGGCATATGATGGCTACACCTTC
>TRBV6-2/TRBV6-3|TRBJ2-1|-|-
CASSYDGTKNEQFF
TGTGCCAGCAGTTACGACGGGACAAAGAATGAGCAGTTCTTC